These 31 T cell receptor beta chains share one sample of origin, sequenced in a study of Graves' ophthalmopathy and Graves' hyperthyroidism. Transcripts of RNA were the source for amplifying TCR beta CDR3 regions. The first-round RT-PCR employed HTBI primers together with the Qiagen OneStep RT-PCR kit. A multiplex PCR was then performed as the second round. TCRdb used MiXCR to reprocess the multiplex PCR reads, holding one entry per CDR3 protein. The repertoire holds over 500,000 distinct CDR3 sequences, with 22% as singletons. The sequenced sample was peripheral blood. The receptors stem from a young woman with stable Graves' hyperthyroidism. Some clones in this sample may be carry-over from other donors' samples.

This clonotype was detected only a few times. This chain connects TRBV28 to TRBJ2-5; maybe TRBD2 (6 bases). The CDR3 contains 15 residues. The ends were cut back, 3 bases at V and 12 bases at J, with 23 bases in the middle. Looked up from germline, CDR1 is MDHEN and CDR2 is SYDVKM. The CDR3 nucleotides read TGTGCCAGCAGTTTCGTAAGGAGGGACCGCGTATTTGAGTACTTC. Translating it yields CASSFVRRDRVFEYF.

Regarding this clonotype: This clone may be a read error of a much larger clone one base away. It is likely a read error, because the conserved phenylalanine at the end of the CDR3 is missing. The chain links TRBV7-9 to TRBJ1-3; D is ambiguous. The germline V and J ends were trimmed by 5 bases and 4 bases, with 12 bases remaining between them. The germline V gene has CDR1 SEHNR and CDR2 FQNEAQ (reference sequence). The CDR3 is 14 amino acids. The CDR3 DNA reads as TGTGCCAGCAGCCCCTCGACTGAGGGAAACACCATATATGTT. Translating it yields CASSPSTEGNTIYV.

Many counts were recorded for this clonotype. The chain carries TRBV12-3 or TRBV12-4 and TRBJ2-7; tentatively, D is TRBD1 (6 bases). The CDR3 contains 12 residues. Between the trimmed V and J ends, which lost 3 bases and 7 bases, there was a span of 10 bases. CDR3 sequence: CASSFRRGEQYF. Here the CDR3 DNA reads TGTGCCAGCAGTTTTCGCAGGGGAGAGCAGTACTTC.

The chain carries TRBV2 and TRBJ1-2, with D hard to call. Germline V gives CDR1 SNHLY, CDR2 FYNNEI. The CDR3 is 13 residues long. V lost 6 bases and J 2 bases, leaving 10 bases between the germline ends. The CDR3 spells CASRVDENYGYTF. The CDR3 DNA is TGTGCCAGCAGGGTTGACGAAAACTATGGCTACACCTTC.

The V and J genes are TRBV11-3 and TRBJ2-7; the match to TRBD2 covers 9 bases. Per germline, CDR1 SGHNT and CDR2 YENEEA. CDR3 size: 15 residues. The ends lost 5 bases at V and 4 bases at J; junction bases unmatched: 9. CDR3 loop: CASSLRGGRDYEQYF. The CDR3 region has the DNA TGTGCCAGCAGCCTTCGGGGCGGGAGGGATTACGAGCAGTACTTC.

V gene TRBV3-1 combines with J gene TRBJ1-2, with TRBD1 matching 7 bases. CDR3 length equals 14 residues. V lost 2 bases to trimming and J lost 8 bases; unmatched junction nucleotides: 8. In germline, CDR1 is LGHDT, CDR2 YNNKEL (reference sequence). The DNA for the CDR3 is TGTGCCAGCAGCCAACGGCAGGGGGTAGGAGGCTACACCTTC. Amino acid sequence: CASSQRQGVGGYTF.

In regard to this clonotype: A read error may explain this, as a much larger clone is one base away. The gene calls are TRBV4-1 and TRBJ2-5; 9 bases match TRBD2. The CDR3 length is 14 residues. CDR1 is MGHRA, CDR2 YSYEKL, per germline. CDR3 nucleotide sequence: TGCGTCAGCAGCCACCCGGGACTAGCAGAGACCCAGTACTTC. This gives the protein CVSSHPGLAETQYF.

In its sample, this clonotype was seen a few times. The chain has TRBV20-1 and TRBJ2-7; TRBD1 is a possible D gene (6 bases). The CDR3 consists of 15 residues. V was shortened by 6 bases and J by 1 base, with 19 bases between the two germline ends. Germline V gene sequence: CDR1 DFQATT, CDR2 SNEGSKA (reference sequence). The CDR3 DNA is TGCAGTGCCGAACCACAGGGAGACTTGTCCTACGAGCAGTACTTC. Translated, it gives CSAEPQGDLSYEQYF.

This clonotype was found many times. The genes are TRBV25-1 and TRBJ2-6; D assignment may be TRBD1 or TRBD2 (5 bases each). Germline CDR1 MGHDK, CDR2 SYGVNS. The CDR3 totals 16 residues. Trimming removed 0 bases from V and 4 bases from J, with 10 bases in between. The CDR3 loop reads CASSEYRDGGANVLTF. Written as DNA, the CDR3 is TGTGCCAGCAGTGAATACAGGGACGGAGGGGCCAACGTCCTGACTTTC.

V gene TRBV5-1 combines with J gene TRBJ2-2, with D perhaps TRBD1 (6 bases). The CDR3 loop spans 17 amino acids. The ends were cut back, 0 bases at V and 4 bases at J, with 16 bases in the middle. The germline V gene encodes CDR1 SGHRS and CDR2 YFSETQ. The CDR3 loop is CASSLGTVDGSTGELFF. The CDR3 nucleotides read TGCGCCAGCAGCTTGGGGACAGTTGATGGTAGCACCGGGGAGCTGTTTTTT. Together with reference TRBV5-1 and TRBJ2-2, the CDR3 gives the full variable domain: KAGVTQTPRYLIKTRGQQVTLSCSPISGHRSVSWYQQTPGQGLQFLFEYFSETQRNKGNFPGRFSGRQFSNSRSEMNVSTLELGDSALYLCASSLGTVDGSTGELFFGEGSRLTVL.

This clonotype was seen many times. This chain joins TRBV6-5 and TRBJ1-5; D unclear. Between the trimmed V and J ends, which lost 6 bases and 1 base, there was a span of 13 bases. Germline V gene sequence: CDR1 MNHEY, CDR2 SVGAGI. CDR3 length: 15 amino acids. The CDR3 nucleotides are TGTGCCAGCAGGGTACCTGGGTCGAGCAATCAGCCCCAGCATTTT. As protein: CASRVPGSSNQPQHF.

The rearrangement joins TRBV7-9 to TRBJ2-7; D may be TRBD1 (5 bases). The CDR3 sequence is 15 residues long. The V and J ends lost 1 base and 3 bases respectively, with 13 bases between them. Germline V gene data show CDR1 as SEHNR and CDR2 as FQNEAQ (reference sequence). DNA for the CDR3: TGTGCCAGCAGCTTAGTCAGGGCAAACGGCTACGAGCAGTACTTC. It codes for CASSLVRANGYEQYF.

The chain uses TRBV28 and TRBJ2-7, with 8 bases identical to TRBD1. The CDR3 is made up of 17 amino acids. V trimming: 6 bases; J trimming: 1 base; junction bases outside the gene matches: 14. Germline loops: CDR1 MDHEN, CDR2 SYDVKM. CDR3 region: CASSRIRGTGLSYEQYF. The CDR3 nucleotides are TGTGCCAGCAGCCGAATCAGGGGGACAGGATTATCCTACGAGCAGTACTTC. Full variable domain (missing parts from reference TRBV28 and TRBJ2-7): DVKVTQSSRYLVKRTGEKVFLECVQDMDHENMFWYRQDPGLGLRLIYFSYDVKMKEKGDIPEGYSVSREKKERFSLILESASTNQTSMYLCASSRIRGTGLSYEQYFGPGTRLTVT.

This clonotype was observed a handful of times. This chain uses TRBV29-1 with TRBJ1-5; TRBD1 aligns across 9 bases. The CDR3 spans 13 residues. Trimming cost V 6 bases and J 4 bases; bases outside gene matches: 4. CDR1 is SQVTM, CDR2 ANQGSEA, per germline. The CDR3 nucleotides are TGCAGCGTGGCCGGGACAGGGAATCAGCCCCAGCATTTT. This codes for CSVAGTGNQPQHF.

This clonotype occurred many times. CDR3 region: CAWNYPGQNYGYTF. The CDR3 bases are TGTGCCTGGAATTACCCGGGACAGAACTATGGCTACACCTTC. This chain uses TRBV30 with TRBJ1-2; 7 bases agree with TRBD1. This CDR3 has 14 residues. Germline V lookup: CDR1 GTSNPN, CDR2 SVGIG (reference sequence). The V segment lost 4 bases and the J segment 2 bases; nucleotides outside the gene matches: 7.

There are a few counts of this clonotype. The V call is TRBV2, the J call TRBJ1-1; no clear D gene. V was pared by 6 bases and J by 7 bases, with 18 bases between. In germline, CDR1 is SNHLY, CDR2 FYNNEI. This CDR3 has 14 residues. As DNA, the CDR3 is TGTGCCAGCAGGGAGGGCCGGGTATCGGGTGAAGCTTTCTTT. Encoded protein: CASREGRVSGEAFF.

Written as DNA, the CDR3 is TGCGCCAGCAGCTTGAGGTTTAACTATGGCTACACCTTC. Encoded protein: CASSLRFNYGYTF. The genes are TRBV5-1 and TRBJ1-2; D not certain. This CDR3 has 13 residues. The V end lost 1 base, the J end lost 1 base, and 5 bases lay between the germline ends. CDR1 and CDR2 from the germline V gene are SGHRS and YFSETQ.

The chain combines TRBV3-1 with TRBJ2-7; D is undetermined. Germline V gives CDR1 LGHDT, CDR2 YNNKEL (reference sequence). CDR3 length: 14 residues. The V end was cut by 2 bases, the J end by 0 bases, with 8 bases between. CDR3 in amino acids: CASSQPTVSYEQYF. In DNA, the CDR3 is TGTGCCAGCAGCCAACCTACGGTCTCCTACGAGCAGTACTTC.

This clonotype occurred a few times. The gene calls are TRBV6-1 and TRBJ1-1, with D possibly TRBD1 on 6 matching bases. Germline V gene lookup returns CDR1 MNHNS and CDR2 SASEGT. Trimming removed 0 bases at V and 3 bases at J, with 11 bases between. The CDR3 has 15 amino acids. The CDR3 loop reads CASSEAAGDHTEAFF. The CDR3 DNA follows: TGTGCCAGCAGTGAAGCGGCAGGGGATCACACTGAAGCTTTCTTT.

There are many counts of this clonotype. This chain uses TRBV6-5 with TRBJ1-1; D is possibly TRBD1 (5 bases). Looked up from germline, CDR1 is MNHEY and CDR2 is SVGAGI. The CDR3 runs to 15 residues. V gave up 0 bases and J gave up 1 base, with 9 bases separating them. The DNA of the CDR3 is TGTGCCAGCAGTTACTCGCGGACACCGAACACTGAAGCTTTCTTT. Residues: CASSYSRTPNTEAFF.

This clonotype was counted between two and nine times. The chain uses TRBV20-1 and TRBJ2-7; no clear D gene. Germline V gene lookup returns CDR1 DFQATT and CDR2 SNEGSKA (reference sequence). V was trimmed by 4 bases and J by 4 bases, leaving 8 bases between them. The CDR3 covers 11 residues. CDR3: CSAIKMYEQYF. The CDR3 DNA reads as TGCAGTGCTATTAAGATGTACGAGCAGTACTTC.

The chain employs TRBV4-2 and TRBJ2-3, with 8 bases aligning to TRBD1. The CDR3 covers 14 residues. CDR1 and CDR2 (germline): LGHNA, YNFKEQ. V lost 4 bases and J lost 8; bases outside the gene matches: 8. CDR3 residues: CASSPGQGDVTQYF. DNA of the CDR3: TGTGCCAGCAGCCCCGGACAGGGCGACGTTACGCAGTATTTT.

This clonotype has at least ten counts. The chain combines TRBV6-5 with TRBJ1-2; D is unresolved. Germline loops: CDR1 MNHEY, CDR2 SVGAGI. V lost 2 bases and J 3 bases, leaving 13 bases between the germline ends. The CDR3 is made up of 15 amino acids. The CDR3 region has the DNA TGTGCCAGCAGTTACGGGGTAGGGTCCGACTATGGCTACACCTTC. Protein sequence: CASSYGVGSDYGYTF.

The chain couples TRBV29-1 to TRBJ1-1; D gene unclear. Germline lookup yields CDR1 SQVTM and CDR2 ANQGSEA. V lost 5 bases and J lost 1, with 11 bases in between. The CDR3 has 13 amino acids. CDR3 in DNA: TGCAGCGTTAAGATTGTAGGGAACACTGAAGCTTTCTTT. Amino acids: CSVKIVGNTEAFF.

This clonotype was seen repeatedly, ten times or more. The V and J genes are TRBV20-1 and TRBJ2-5, with unresolved D. This CDR3 is built from 10 residues. Deletions cut 5 bases from V and 3 bases from J, with 4 bases between. The germline V gene has CDR1 DFQATT and CDR2 SNEGSKA (reference sequence). The CDR3 loop reads CSAYEETQYF. The CDR3 DNA is TGCAGTGCTTATGAAGAGACCCAGTACTTC.

This clonotype was seen ten or more times. The CDR3 protein is CSAPRAFSYEQYF. CDR3 bases: TGCAGTGCCCCGCGGGCGTTTTCCTACGAGCAGTACTTC. V and J are TRBV20-1 and TRBJ2-7, with D perhaps matching TRBD2 (5 bases). Germline CDR1 is DFQATT and CDR2 is SNEGSKA (reference sequence). The CDR3 is 13 amino acids. V was pared by 6 bases and J by 1 base, with 13 bases between.

This clonotype was observed at least ten times. This chain uses TRBV12-3 or TRBV12-4 with TRBJ2-2; a weak D match, TRBD1 (6 bases). The CDR3 runs to 14 residues. V lost 5 bases and J lost 6, with 13 bases in between. In DNA, the CDR3 is TGTGCCAGCAGTCTACAGGGTGGTTCCGGGGAGCTGTTTTTT. Translation: CASSLQGGSGELFF.

Only a few counts were recorded for this clonotype. The chain couples TRBV20-1 to TRBJ1-5; D is possibly TRBD1 (6 bases). The CDR3 has 15 residues. CDR1 and CDR2 (germline): DFQATT, SNEGSKA (reference sequence). Trimming left V 3 bases short and J 1 base short, with 13 bases between. The CDR3 coding sequence is TGCAGTGCTAGGGGGGCCGGTGGGAGCAATCAGCCCCAGCATTTT. This gives the protein CSARGAGGSNQPQHF.

Ten or more counts support this clonotype. The rearrangement links TRBV6-1 to TRBJ2-5; 7 bases map to TRBD1. In germline, CDR1 is MNHNS, CDR2 SASEGT. V was clipped by 3 bases and J by 13 bases; unmatched bases: 5. There are 11 residues in the CDR3. CDR3 bases: TGTGCCAGCAGTGAGGGGACAGTGATGTACTTC. It specifies CASSEGTVMYF.

The chain links TRBV27 to TRBJ1-6; D not resolved. Germline values: CDR1 MNHEY, CDR2 SMNVEV (reference sequence). This CDR3 spans 17 amino acids. V gave up 1 base and J gave up 3 bases, with 13 bases separating them. This CDR3 reads CASSLFRVAGYNSPLHF. The CDR3 DNA reads as TGTGCCAGCAGTTTATTTCGAGTGGCGGGCTATAATTCACCCCTCCACTTT.

This clonotype was recorded at least ten times. The J gene is TRBJ2-7, the V gene TRBV27, with D possibly matching TRBD1 (5 bases). Germline V CDR1 and CDR2: MNHEY, SMNVEV (reference sequence). This CDR3 spans 14 amino acids. V lost 7 bases to trimming and J lost 6 bases, with 19 bases between them. As DNA, the CDR3 is TGTGCCAGCAAAATAGGGCCCTTAAGGGGCGAGCAGTACTTC. It yields the protein CASKIGPLRGEQYF.